These 10 T cell receptor beta chains originate from one sample sequenced in a study of blood T cell repertoires in COVID-19. Method: immunoSEQ multiplex PCR; TCRdb's copy keeps in-frame clones and lacks some. The top ten hold about 7% of the sample, which has roughly 250,000 clones, roughly nine tenths seen once. What was sequenced was peripheral blood. The receptors derive from a man between 60 and 75 years old who had recovered from COVID-19.

This chain joins TRBV6-6 and TRBJ1-6; D not resolved. Germline CDR1 MNHNY, CDR2 SVGAGI (reference sequence). This CDR3 spans 14 amino acids. V lost 2 bases and J lost 6, with 8 bases in between. CDR3 sequence: CASSYQVGNSPLHF. CDR3 nucleotide sequence: TGTGCCAGCAGTTACCAGGTCGGTAATTCACCCCTCCACTTT.

V gene TRBV5-4 combines with J gene TRBJ2-1; TRBD1 is a possible D gene (5 bases). CDR1 is SGHNT, CDR2 YYREEE, per germline (reference sequence). V was clipped by 0 bases and J by 7 bases, with 11 bases between them. The length of the CDR3 is 14 residues. CDR3 residues: CASSLGFPGNEQFF. DNA for the CDR3: TGTGCCAGCAGCTTGGGGTTTCCAGGGAATGAGCAGTTCTTC.

The rearrangement links TRBV4-1 to TRBJ2-7, with TRBD1 matching 9 bases. Germline lookup yields CDR1 MGHRA and CDR2 YSYEKL. V was clipped by 2 bases and J by 3 bases; unmatched bases: 5. This CDR3 is built from 15 residues. The DNA of the CDR3 is TGCGCCAGCAGCCAAATTGGGACAGGGCTCTACGAGCAGTACTTC. As protein: CASSQIGTGLYEQYF.

This clone was seen repeatedly, ten times or more. The chain employs TRBV15 and TRBJ2-7; maybe TRBD1 (5 bases). The CDR3 spans 16 residues. V lost 0 bases to trimming and J lost 6 bases, with 18 bases between them. Per germline, CDR1 LNHNV and CDR2 YYDKDF (reference sequence). CDR3 sequence reads: CATSRDKIGALGEQYF. The CDR3 nucleotides read TGTGCCACCAGCAGAGATAAGATTGGGGCCTTGGGCGAGCAGTACTTC.

The chain links TRBV7-9 to TRBJ2-2, with D possibly being TRBD2 (6 bases). Trimming removed 2 bases at V and 6 bases at J, with 16 bases between. The CDR3 loop spans 16 amino acids. Germline CDR1 is SEHNR and CDR2 is FQNEAQ (reference sequence). CDR3 loop: CASSLRYQGLAGELFF. The CDR3 DNA reads TGTGCCAGCAGCTTAAGGTACCAGGGACTGGCCGGGGAGCTGTTTTTT.

V and J are TRBV25-1 and TRBJ1-6; 7 nucleotides agree with TRBD1. Germline V lookup: CDR1 MGHDK, CDR2 SYGVNS. The CDR3 is 18 residues long. With V trimmed by 1 base and J by 7 bases, 13 bases remained unmatched. This CDR3 reads CASSESGAGTVGNSPLHF. The CDR3 DNA reads as TGTGCCAGCAGTGAATCGGGAGCCGGGACAGTGGGGAATTCACCCCTCCACTTT.

The chain joins TRBV27 to TRBJ1-5, with a tentative D call TRBD1 (5 bases). CDR3 length: 13 residues. Trimming took 4 bases from V and 7 from J, leaving 11 bases between them. Germline V gene lookup returns CDR1 MNHEY and CDR2 SMNVEV (reference sequence). The CDR3 here is CASSSRQFQPQHF. The DNA for the CDR3 is TGTGCCAGCAGTTCGAGACAGTTCCAGCCCCAGCATTTT.

V and J are TRBV11-2 and TRBJ1-1; D remains unclear. Germline CDR1 and CDR2: SGHAT and FQNNGV. Trimming left V 5 bases short and J 0 bases short, with 7 bases between. This CDR3 contains 13 residues. CDR3 DNA sequence: TGTGCCAGCAGCCGGTCACTGAACACTGAAGCTTTCTTT. It specifies CASSRSLNTEAFF.

The CDR3, as DNA: TGTGCCAGCAGCCCTCCTACGGAGGGCTACACCTTC. Its protein is CASSPPTEGYTF. The V gene is TRBV7-8, the J gene TRBJ1-2; D is uncertain. V was shortened by 5 bases and J by 8 bases, with 12 bases between the two germline ends. From germline, CDR1 is SGHVS and CDR2 FQNEAQ. The CDR3 sequence is 12 residues long.

The chain uses TRBV3-1 (or the pseudogene TRBV3-2) and TRBJ2-3; 8 bases are shared with TRBD2. The CDR3 has 15 amino acids. Germline CDR1 and CDR2: LGHDT and YNNKEL (reference sequence). V shed 2 bases, J shed 2 bases, and the junction held 3 bases outside the gene matches. The CDR3 nucleotides are TGTGCCAGCAGCCAACGGGGGGGCCCCACAGATACGCAGTATTTT. As protein: CASSQRGGPTDTQYF.